The rows below give T cell receptor beta chains drawn from one sample of a study of blood T cells in healthy people across ages. TCRdb used MiXCR to reprocess the 5' RACE reads, holding one entry per CDR3 protein. The sample yields approximately 1.5 million distinct CDR3 sequences, under 55% seen once. The sample comprised blood. These receptor sequences come from a woman between 18 and 29 years old in good health. CDR3s include the opening cysteine and the closing phenylalanine or tryptophan. The order of the fields is J gene, clone size, V gene, D gene, CDR3 protein, CDR3 DNA. A D gene is named only where the DNA matches it firmly. Clone size is given for some rows only: seen once, a few or many times, or a class if the clone is expanded.

TRBJ1-2 - TRBV29-1 TRBD1 CSVEPTGYGYTF TGCAGCGTTGAGCCGACAGGGTATGGCTACACCTTC
TRBJ2-3 - TRBV6-6 - CASEGSDVWTDTQYF TGTGCCAGCGAGGGGAGCGATGTGTGGACAGATACGCAGTATTTT
TRBJ1-5 - TRBV4-3 - CVSSQEIADSNQPQHF TGCGTCAGCAGCCAAGAGATAGCAGACAGCAATCAGCCCCAGCATTTT
TRBJ2-1 - TRBV7-2 TRBD2 CASSSLAGLNNEQFF TGTGCCAGCAGCTCCTTAGCGGGACTGAACAATGAGCAGTTCTTC
TRBJ1-2 - TRBV3-1 - CASSQAAAYYGYTF TGTGCCAGCAGCCAAGCGGCAGCGTACTATGGCTACACCTTC
TRBJ2-3 few TRBV27 - CASSLGDRSTDTQYF TGTGCCAGCAGTTTAGGGGACCGCAGCACAGATACGCAGTATTTT
TRBJ2-7 few TRBV27 - CASSPLTLDQQYF TGTGCCAGCAGTCCTTTGACCTTAGACCAGCAGTACTTC
TRBJ2-1 few TRBV7-9 - CASSLAVQGDEQFF TGTGCCAGCAGCTTAGCGGTACAGGGAGATGAGCAGTTCTTC
TRBJ1-2 - TRBV20-1 TRBD1 CSASQDRGIYGYTF TGCAGTGCTAGCCAGGACAGGGGGATCTATGGCTACACCTTC
TRBJ2-2 few TRBV12-3/TRBV12-4 - CASTTHPTENTGELFF TGTGCCAGCACCACGCACCCGACTGAGAACACCGGGGAGCTGTTTTTT
TRBJ1-2 few TRBV29-1 - CSVEWQNYGYTF TGCAGCGTTGAGTGGCAGAACTATGGCTACACCTTC
TRBJ1-5 once TRBV27 - CASSPSPGARQPQHF TGTGCCAGCAGTCCATCTCCGGGGGCGCGTCAGCCCCAGCATTTT
TRBJ2-7 - TRBV29-1 - CSGVTVDYEQYF TGCAGCGGTGTAACGGTAGACTACGAGCAGTACTTC
TRBJ2-5 - TRBV12-3/TRBV12-4 - CASSPSRVNEQYF TGTGCCAGCAGCCCGTCGAGGGTCAATGAGCAGTACTTC
TRBJ2-7 - TRBV13 - CASSLQQEQYF TGTGCCAGCAGCTTACAGCAGGAGCAGTACTTC